This T cell receptor beta chain was sequenced during a study of shared clonotypes between healthy human individuals. Study background: Each donor's CD4 naive and CD4 memory cells filled three plates apiece, CD8 naive two, and CD8 memory one. Notes on the study in general: Estimated richness values were generally larger in naive subsets than in memory subsets.

The V gene's germline CDR1 is LNHNV and CDR2 YYDKDF (reference sequence). CDR3 length equals 18 residues. Trimming cost V 3 bases and J 7 bases; bases outside gene matches: 12. Negatively enriched CD4+ T cells were divided by CD45RA into naive and memory. For this clone: What it recognizes is unknown.

Only in-frame clones appear in the TCRdb table, and some are missing; sequencing was by immunoSEQ multiplex PCR. Of about 1,500,000 clones in the sample, roughly 95% were seen once. The specimen was naive CD4+ T cells sorted from blood. Specified subset: CD45RA+ positively selected. This chain connects TRBV15 to TRBJ1-4, with TRBD1 identical over 12 bases. This receptor was obtained from a man under 40 in good health. The CDR3 sequence is CATSSTGQGAWRGEKLFF. Written as DNA, the CDR3 is TGTGCCACCAGCAGTACGGGACAGGGGGCTTGGCGGGGTGAAAAACTGTTTTTT.